Each of the 25 T cell receptor beta chains below was sequenced from the same sample in a study of blood T cell repertoires in COVID-19 (dated by TCRdb to the early 2020s). Library preparation used the immunoSEQ multiplex PCR assay. This immuneACCESS table, as held by TCRdb, lists in-frame sequences with V and J called but not all clones. Of the missing ones, under half trace to an unresolved V gene in checked studies; the others have no known cause. In this sample the table shows some 68,000 clones, 70% to 90% of which occur a single time. The top ten constitute roughly 3.1% of the sample. Sequenced material: peripheral blood. These receptors all stem from a woman between 50 and 59 years old with COVID-19, enrolled during active disease.

In its sample, this clone was seen once. J is TRBJ2-5 and V is TRBV4-2; 8 bases agree with TRBD2. V shed 4 bases and J 4 bases; nucleotides not matched to a gene: 8. The V gene's germline CDR1 is LGHNA and CDR2 YNFKEQ. The CDR3 contains 15 residues. CDR3 bases: TGTGCCAGCAGCCCCGGGGGGGCGGGGGGAGAGACCCAGTACTTC. Its translation is CASSPGGAGGETQYF.

This chain connects TRBV14 to TRBJ1-6; D is possibly TRBD1 (5 bases). This CDR3 is built from 15 residues. CDR1 is SGHDN and CDR2 is FVKESK in the germline V gene. CDR3: CVPADRGTDNSPLHF. CDR3 in DNA: TGTGTCCCAGCAGATCGAGGGACTGATAATTCACCCCTCCACTTT. The full variable domain, rest sourced from reference TRBV14 and TRBJ1-6, is EAGVTQFPSHSVIEKGQTVTLRCDPISGHDNLYWYRRVMGKEIKFLLHFVKESKQDESGMPNNRFLAERTGGTYSTLKVQPAELEDSGVYFCVPADRGTDNSPLHFGNGTRLTVT.

The chain links TRBV6-2 or TRBV6-3 to TRBJ2-5; weak D call: TRBD1 (5 bases). Germline CDR1 MNHEY, CDR2 SVGEGT. The CDR3 loop spans 17 amino acids. The V end lost 0 bases, the J end lost 2 bases, and 16 bases lay between the germline ends. CDR3: CASSYSLTSGSQETQYF. The CDR3 nucleotides are TGTGCCAGCAGTTACTCCCTTACCTCAGGGTCACAAGAGACCCAGTACTTC.

This clone was observed a single time. The chain combines TRBV2 with TRBJ1-5; D not resolved. The V end was cut by 10 bases, the J end by 0 bases, with 13 bases between. Looked up from germline, CDR1 is SNHLY and CDR2 is FYNNEI. This CDR3 has 14 residues. The CDR3, as DNA: TGTGCCACCACACAGACGTCTAGCAATCAGCCCCAGCATTTT. Residues: CATTQTSSNQPQHF.

The chain carries TRBV2 and TRBJ1-3, with D possibly TRBD1 on 6 matching bases. This CDR3 contains 14 residues. Germline CDR1 and CDR2: SNHLY and FYNNEI. Trimming took off 7 bases at V and 4 bases at J, with 14 bases between the two ends. The CDR3: CASKIQGRGNTIYF. Here the CDR3 DNA reads TGTGCCAGCAAAATACAGGGACGGGGAAACACCATATATTTT.

This sequence joins TRBV4-1 and TRBJ1-5; D might be TRBD1 (5 bases). The CDR3 covers 14 residues. CDR1 and CDR2 (germline): MGHRA, YSYEKL. V was trimmed by 3 bases and J by 1 base, leaving 7 bases between them. The CDR3, as DNA: TGCGCCAGCAGCCACCGGGGGAGCAATCAGCCCCAGCATTTT. Protein: CASSHRGSNQPQHF.

V is TRBV5-4 and J is TRBJ2-1; 8 bases map to TRBD2. The CDR3 has 16 residues. Germline V gives CDR1 SGHNT, CDR2 YYREEE (reference sequence). V lost 4 bases and J lost 7; bases outside the gene matches: 13. For the CDR3, the DNA is TGTGCCAGCAGCCGAGGCGGGAGCGGGAGTCTTAATGAGCAGTTCTTC. This sequence encodes CASSRGGSGSLNEQFF.

This sequence joins TRBV28 and TRBJ1-2; D uncertain. The V end lost 8 bases, the J end lost 4 bases, and 17 bases lay between the germline ends. Germline CDR1 reads MDHEN; CDR2 reads SYDVKM. This CDR3 is 14 amino acids long. CDR3 region: CASERLSPVYGYTF. The CDR3 DNA is TGTGCCAGCGAGCGACTGTCACCCGTCTATGGCTACACCTTC.

This chain links TRBV7-8 with TRBJ2-6, with TRBD1 identical over 7 bases. V lost 1 base to trimming and J lost 0 bases; unmatched junction nucleotides: 12. The CDR3 runs 20 residues. The germline V gene has CDR1 SGHVS and CDR2 FQNEAQ. CDR3 loop: CASSLVTGTADYSGANVLTF. CDR3 DNA sequence: TGTGCCAGCAGCTTAGTGACCGGGACAGCGGATTACTCTGGGGCCAACGTCCTGACTTTC.

This chain uses TRBV30 with TRBJ1-2, with D possibly matching TRBD1 (6 bases). Germline V lookup: CDR1 GTSNPN, CDR2 SVGIG (reference sequence). This CDR3 spans 16 amino acids. V lost 0 bases and J lost 4, with 18 bases in between. The CDR3 loop reads CAWSVLLGANIYGYTF. The CDR3 region has the DNA TGTGCCTGGAGTGTACTACTGGGGGCGAATATCTATGGCTACACCTTC. Full variable domain (outside the CDR3, taken from reference TRBV30 and TRBJ1-2): SQTIHQWPATLVQPVGSPLSLECTVEGTSNPNLYWYRQAAGRGLQLLFYSVGIGQISSEVPQNLSASRPQDRQFILSSKKLLLSDSGFYLCAWSVLLGANIYGYTFGSGTRLTVV.

The rearrangement uses TRBV28 and TRBJ1-3; TRBD1 matches at 9 bases. The V and J ends lost 5 bases and 2 bases, in that order; junction bases with no gene match: 7. There are 16 residues in the CDR3. The V gene's germline CDR1 is MDHEN and CDR2 SYDVKM. In nucleotides, the CDR3 is TGTGCCAGCAGTCCGAGCAGACAGGGGGCTGGAAACACCATATATTTT. Protein sequence: CASSPSRQGAGNTIYF.

This clone was found once. The chain is built from TRBV5-1 and TRBJ2-1; no definite D call. The CDR3 has 14 residues. Germline loops: CDR1 SGHRS, CDR2 YFSETQ. V was cut by 0 bases and J by 8 bases, with 12 bases left in between. The CDR3: CASSLEARSDEQFF. The CDR3 region has the DNA TGCGCCAGCAGCTTGGAGGCTAGATCCGATGAGCAGTTCTTC.

V usage is TRBV28 and J usage is TRBJ1-1; possible D gene TRBD1, 5 bases. Germline loops: CDR1 MDHEN, CDR2 SYDVKM. V was pared by 6 bases and J by 7 bases, with 9 bases between. CDR3 length equals 11 residues. Here the CDR3 reads CASRRGLEAFF. CDR3 sequence (DNA): TGTGCCAGCAGGCGGGGACTTGAAGCTTTCTTT.

This chain joins TRBV5-5 and TRBJ2-1; a possible D gene is TRBD1 (6 bases). The CDR3 has 14 amino acids. Germline V gene sequence: CDR1 SGHKS, CDR2 YYEKEE (reference sequence). The V end lost 1 base, the J end lost 9 bases, and 14 bases lay between the germline ends. CDR3 amino acids: CASSLWTSGVEQFF. Here the CDR3 DNA reads TGTGCCAGCAGCTTGTGGACCTCAGGGGTTGAGCAGTTCTTC.

This chain joins TRBV7-2 and TRBJ2-2; TRBD2 might be the D (6 bases). Trimming removed 1 base at V and 4 bases at J, with 22 bases between. Germline assignment: CDR1 SGHTA and CDR2 FQGNSA. The CDR3 has 19 amino acids. For the CDR3, the DNA is TGTGCCAGCAGCTTAGTCGAGACACCCTTTGCGGGGAGCACCGGGGAGCTGTTTTTT. Translation: CASSLVETPFAGSTGELFF.

The chain links TRBV11-2 to TRBJ2-1; D perhaps matches TRBD2 (5 bases). This CDR3 is built from 13 residues. V was trimmed by 5 bases and J by 0 bases, leaving 5 bases between them. Germline V gene data show CDR1 as SGHAT and CDR2 as FQNNGV. CDR3 in amino acids: CASSGSSYNEQFF. CDR3 nucleotides: TGTGCCAGCAGCGGGAGCTCCTACAATGAGCAGTTCTTC.

The V gene is TRBV18, the J gene TRBJ2-7, with 9 bases matching TRBD2. Trimming cost V 4 bases and J 0 bases; bases outside gene matches: 7. The CDR3 is made up of 16 amino acids. Germline CDR1 and CDR2: KGHSH and LQKENI. Here the CDR3 DNA reads TGTGCCAGCTCACAGAGGACTAGCGAGAGCTCCTACGAGCAGTACTTC. It translates to CASSQRTSESSYEQYF.

As DNA, the CDR3 is TGTGCCAGCAGCCCCCGGACAGGGCGGGGCACTGAAGCTTTCTTT. It is translated as CASSPRTGRGTEAFF. The chain has TRBV28 and TRBJ1-1; 8 bases line up with TRBD1. J was trimmed by 4 bases and V by 6 bases; bases with no gene match: 10. The germline V gene has CDR1 MDHEN and CDR2 SYDVKM. The CDR3 contains 15 residues. Filled out from reference TRBV28 and TRBJ1-1, the complete variable domain reads DVKVTQSSRYLVKRTGEKVFLECVQDMDHENMFWYRQDPGLGLRLIYFSYDVKMKEKGDIPEGYSVSREKKERFSLILESASTNQTSMYLCASSPRTGRGTEAFFGQGTRLTVV.

The chain has TRBV6-5 and TRBJ2-2; 8 bases line up with TRBD1. Unmatched junction bases numbered 3, after V lost 6 bases and J lost 6 bases. Germline assignment: CDR1 MNHEY and CDR2 SVGAGI. CDR3 size: 13 residues. The CDR3 region has the DNA TGTGCCAGCAGAAAACAGGGGGCCGGGGAGCTGTTTTTT. Translated, it gives CASRKQGAGELFF.

V and J are TRBV18 and TRBJ2-3; TRBD1 might be the D (6 bases). The CDR3 runs to 16 residues. Trimming removed 3 bases from V and 2 bases from J, with 15 bases in between. CDR1 and CDR2 (germline): KGHSH, LQKENI. The CDR3 bases are TGTGCCAGCTCACCCAGGGTTGGGGGCACCACAGATACGCAGTATTTT. Translation: CASSPRVGGTTDTQYF. The variable domain in full, completed from reference TRBV18 and TRBJ2-3, reads NAGVMQNPRHLVRRRGQEARLRCSPMKGHSHVYWYRQLPEEGLKFMVYLQKENIIDESGMPKERFSAEFPKEGPSILRIQQVVRGDSAAYFCASSPRVGGTTDTQYFGPGTRLTVL.

This clone was picked up one time. The chain employs TRBV18 and TRBJ1-4, with 7 bases lining up with TRBD1. The CDR3 consists of 17 residues. Germline assignment: CDR1 KGHSH and CDR2 LQKENI. The V and J ends lost 3 bases and 0 bases, in that order; junction bases with no gene match: 7. CDR3 DNA: TGTGCCAGCTCACCGCTTTCTCAGGGGGCAACTAATGAAAAACTGTTTTTT. This translates into CASSPLSQGATNEKLFF.

The CDR3 is CSASDQGRGTDTQYF. The DNA of the CDR3 is TGCAGTGCTAGTGATCAGGGGAGGGGCACAGATACGCAGTATTTT. The V gene is TRBV20-1, the J gene TRBJ2-3; the D gene is possibly TRBD2 (7 bases). V dropped 3 bases and J dropped 1 base, with 14 bases sitting between them. Germline lookup yields CDR1 DFQATT and CDR2 SNEGSKA (reference sequence). CDR3 length: 15 amino acids.

J is TRBJ1-3 and V is TRBV11-2, with a possible D match to TRBD1 (5 bases). The CDR3 runs 15 residues. The germline V gene has CDR1 SGHAT and CDR2 FQNNGV. The V gene lost 0 bases and the J gene lost 4 bases, with 10 bases spanning the gap. CDR3 DNA sequence: TGTGCCAGCAGCTTAGAGGCAGGGTTCGGAAACACCATATATTTT. Amino acid sequence: CASSLEAGFGNTIYF.

This clone was recorded a few times. This rearrangement joins TRBV5-1 to TRBJ2-2; weak D call: TRBD2 (6 bases). Germline assignment: CDR1 SGHRS and CDR2 YFSETQ. Trimming removed 4 bases from V and 4 bases from J, with 14 bases in between. CDR3 length equals 15 residues. This chain's CDR3 is CASSPPGGITGELFF. CDR3 in DNA: TGCGCCAGCAGCCCCCCGGGCGGGATCACCGGGGAGCTGTTTTTT.

V is TRBV9 and J is TRBJ1-5; D not resolved. This CDR3 comprises 17 residues. The V gene's germline CDR1 is SGDLS and CDR2 YYNGEE. V dropped 0 bases and J dropped 2 bases, with 15 bases sitting between them. The CDR3 protein is CASSVGRDSSRNQPQHF. The CDR3, as DNA: TGTGCCAGCAGCGTAGGGAGGGATTCATCCCGCAATCAGCCCCAGCATTTT.